This entry lists 10 T cell receptor beta chains sequenced from one sample in a study of cytomegalovirus exposure and HLA in healthy donors. 13 Jbeta primers and 60 Vbeta primers were used for the PCR. TCRdb's table, derived via immunoSEQ multiplex PCR, lists solely in-frame clones and lacks some. The data contain some 140,000 clones, about 74% of them singletons. The sequencing sample was made of PBMCs. These receptors came from a man aged 18 to 30 in good health and CMV-seropositive.

This chain uses TRBV28 with TRBJ1-1, with TRBD1 matching over 8 bases. This CDR3 region has 19 residues. From germline, CDR1 is MDHEN and CDR2 SYDVKM. The V segment lost 5 bases and the J segment 7 bases; nucleotides outside the gene matches: 24. The CDR3 region is CASSGSVPGTGGKKGEAFF. DNA of the CDR3: TGTGCCAGCAGTGGTTCCGTCCCCGGGACAGGCGGAAAAAAGGGTGAAGCTTTCTTT.

The chain employs TRBV12-5 and TRBJ2-3; no firm D call. V lost 4 bases and J lost 7, with 12 bases in between. The CDR3 has 13 amino acids. The germline CDR1 and CDR2 sequences are LGHNT and FRNRAP. CDR3 sequence reads: CASGSSSGYTQYF. CDR3 DNA sequence: TGTGCTAGTGGTTCGTCATCAGGATATACGCAGTATTTT.

The J gene is TRBJ1-3, the V gene TRBV2, with D uncertain. The CDR3 sequence is 16 residues long. The germline gives CDR1 SNHLY, CDR2 FYNNEI. Trimming pared 2 bases from V and 0 bases from J, leaving 11 bases between. The CDR3 DNA follows: TGTGCCAGCAGTGAAAGAGGCATATTCTCTGGAAACACCATATATTTT. Amino acid sequence: CASSERGIFSGNTIYF.

V and J are TRBV25-1 and TRBJ1-2, with a tentative D call TRBD1 (5 bases). Germline-derived CDR1 and CDR2 are MGHDK and SYGVNS. The CDR3 runs 15 residues. Trimming removed 2 bases from V and 4 bases from J, with 14 bases in between. CDR3 sequence (DNA): TGTGCCAGCAGTGAAAGTAAGGGGCTGAGCTATGGCTACACCTTC. As protein: CASSESKGLSYGYTF.

The chain combines TRBV10-1 with TRBJ1-1, with 8 bases identical to TRBD1. The V gene's germline CDR1 is WNHNN and CDR2 SYGVQD (reference sequence). The junction had 8 bases not matched to a gene; V was cut back by 4 bases and J by 1 base. The CDR3 runs 16 residues. CDR3 bases: TGCGCCAGCAGTGGGACCCCCGGACAGGGGAACACTGAAGCTTTCTTT. This encodes CASSGTPGQGNTEAFF.

The chain uses TRBV5-4 and TRBJ1-2; 8 bases are shared with TRBD1. CDR1 is SGHNT and CDR2 is YYREEE in the germline V gene (reference sequence). The trim removed 4 bases at V and 4 bases at J, leaving 9 bases unmatched. The CDR3 extends over 15 amino acids. For the CDR3, the DNA is TGTGCCAGCAGCAATGACAGGGGCCCGTCCTATGGCTACACCTTC. This translates into CASSNDRGPSYGYTF.

V gene TRBV7-6 combines with J gene TRBJ1-5; 9 bases align to TRBD1. This CDR3 is built from 17 residues. The V gene end was trimmed by 5 bases and the J gene end by 2 bases; junction bases not matched to a gene: 10. The germline V gene encodes CDR1 SGHVS and CDR2 FNYEAQ. CDR3 DNA: TGTGCCAGCAGCACCGGGACAGGGTTCTATGGCAATCAGCCCCAGCATTTT. Protein product: CASSTGTGFYGNQPQHF.

A remark on this clone: One end of the junction varies from germline; a read error may be responsible. The chain employs TRBV28 and TRBJ1-5, with 8 bases lining up with TRBD1. This CDR3 is 15 amino acids long. The germline CDR1 and CDR2 sequences are MDHEN and SYDVKM. The CDR3 loop reads CASRLFGQGRQPQHF. The CDR3 bases are TGTGCCAGCAGGTTATTTGGACAGGGCCGGCAGCCCCAGCATTTT. The full variable domain, completed using reference TRBV28 and TRBJ1-5, is DVKVTQSSRYLVKRTGEKVFLECVQDMDHENMFWYRQDPGLGLRLIYFSYDVKMKEKGDIPEGYSVSREKKERFSLILESASTNQTSMYLCASRLFGQGRQPQHFGDGTRLSIL.

CDR3 sequence (DNA): TGTGCCAGCTCCCCTAGCGGGAGGTCGTACGAGCAGTACTTC. It encodes CASSPSGRSYEQYF. V and J are TRBV18 and TRBJ2-7; TRBD2 agrees at 11 bases. CDR3 length equals 14 residues. Per germline, CDR1 KGHSH and CDR2 LQKENI. Germline trimming cut 6 bases from V and 4 bases from J; bases unmatched to any gene: 5.

This chain uses TRBV5-1 with TRBJ2-5; TRBD1 is a possible D gene (5 bases). The ends were cut back, 3 bases at V and 5 bases at J, with 11 bases in the middle. Germline CDR1 and CDR2: SGHRS and YFSETQ. CDR3 length: 13 amino acids. DNA for the CDR3: TGCGCCAGCAGCTGGGGCCACGTGGAGACCCAGTACTTC. Its protein is CASSWGHVETQYF.